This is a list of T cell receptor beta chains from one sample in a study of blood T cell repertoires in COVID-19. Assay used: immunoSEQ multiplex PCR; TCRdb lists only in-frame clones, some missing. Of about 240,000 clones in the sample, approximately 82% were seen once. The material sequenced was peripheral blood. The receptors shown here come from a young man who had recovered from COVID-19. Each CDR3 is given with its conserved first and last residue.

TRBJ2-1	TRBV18	CASSPIRDRQFF
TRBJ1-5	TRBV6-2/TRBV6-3	CASSQGVPGFPQHF
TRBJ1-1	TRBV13	CASSLSYTEAFF
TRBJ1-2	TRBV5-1	CASSLIPEQDVDGYTF
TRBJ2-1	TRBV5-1	CASRAAGSYNEQFF
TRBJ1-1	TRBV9	CASSAEAGDTEAFF
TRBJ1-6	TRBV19	CASRWGPHNSPLHF
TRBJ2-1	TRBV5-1	CASSWTPGQGKVEQFF
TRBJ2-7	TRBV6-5	CASLAGVEQYF
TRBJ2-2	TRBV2	CASGTGRVTGELFF
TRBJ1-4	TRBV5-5	CASSLGVQGMSEKLFF
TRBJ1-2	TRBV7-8	CASSSETGGPSYGYTF
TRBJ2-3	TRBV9	CASSVVVNTDTQYF
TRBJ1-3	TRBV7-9	CASSEQGSGNTIYF
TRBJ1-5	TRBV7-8	CASSSGTGGAGDNQPQHF
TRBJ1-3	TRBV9	CASSVDRGGQGLGPGNTIYF
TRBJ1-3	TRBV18	CASSPSRTGKTGNTIYF
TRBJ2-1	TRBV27	CASNAAGGPYEQFF
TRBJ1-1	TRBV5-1	CASSRDRVITEAFF
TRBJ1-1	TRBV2	CATNGGPEAFF
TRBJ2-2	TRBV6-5	CASTRSRNTGELFF
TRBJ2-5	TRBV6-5	CASSSRTGEETQYF
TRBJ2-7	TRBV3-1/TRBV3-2	CASSLLGGAYEQYF
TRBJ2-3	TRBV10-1	CASSEGTGGTDTQYF
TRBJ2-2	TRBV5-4	CASSARQAGELFF
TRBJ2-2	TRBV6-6	CASSQNLNTGELFF
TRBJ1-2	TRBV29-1	CSVESRAGMGYGYTF
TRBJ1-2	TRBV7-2	CASSYGQSYYGYTF
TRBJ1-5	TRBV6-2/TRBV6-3	CASSTDGQPQHF
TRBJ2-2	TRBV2	CASSLTSGRGGELFF
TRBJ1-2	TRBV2	CASSEGLSPYGYTF
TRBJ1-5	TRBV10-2	CASSEAQGQPQHF
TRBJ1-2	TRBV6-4	CASRPGQGAGGYTF
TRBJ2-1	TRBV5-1	CASSLTGSARYEQFF
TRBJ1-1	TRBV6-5	CASRGLMYTEAFF
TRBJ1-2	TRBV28	CASRQEYGTRILYGYTF
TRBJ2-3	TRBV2	CASSESGGSTDTQYF
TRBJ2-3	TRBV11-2	CASSLARRGHVDTQYF
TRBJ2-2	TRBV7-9	CASSHESAGELFF
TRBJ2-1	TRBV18	CASSLQAGGTFEQFF
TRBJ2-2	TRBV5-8	CASSPNGATGELFF
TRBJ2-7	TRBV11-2	CASSLRTGGNEQYF
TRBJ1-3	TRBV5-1	CASSAGNGNTIYF
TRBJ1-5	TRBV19	CASSTTGVQPQHF
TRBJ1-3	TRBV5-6	CASSLEGGTIYF
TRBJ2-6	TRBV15	CATSRDLPGQGAGANVLTF
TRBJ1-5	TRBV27	CASRRFGGNQPQHF
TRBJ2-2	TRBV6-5	CASSYGSGELFF
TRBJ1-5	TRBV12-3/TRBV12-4	CASSLSRQPQHF
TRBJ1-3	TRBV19	CASSMSGYSGNTIYF
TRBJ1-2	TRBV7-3	CASSPTGNYGYTF
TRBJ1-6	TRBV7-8	CASSLDFRAPLHF
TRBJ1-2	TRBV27	CASTLGVGYGYTF
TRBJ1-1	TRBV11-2	CASSLGKRDRGLSSPAFF
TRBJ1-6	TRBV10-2	CACAAVRDSPLHF
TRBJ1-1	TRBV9	CASSVRRDTEAFF
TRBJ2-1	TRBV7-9	CLSAGGHNEQFF
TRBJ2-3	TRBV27	CASSPLAGATDTQYF